This T cell receptor (beta chain) was recorded in a study of blood T cell repertoires in COVID-19. Study as a whole: T cells, B-cell-depleted T cells, or PBMCs provided the cDNA or gDNA that served as material.

Recruits, aged about 18 to 100 years, lived in under 25 US areas. This CDR3 contains 14 residues. CDR1 SEHNR and CDR2 FQNEAQ come from the germline V gene (reference sequence). V lost 5 bases and J lost 0; bases outside the gene matches: 3. Assay used: immunoSEQ multiplex PCR; TCRdb lists only in-frame clones, some missing. The top ten clones hold approximately 7.4% of a sample with about 200,000 clones, 80% of them seen once. The sequencing input was PBMCs or T cells enriched from blood (not recorded which). The J gene is TRBJ2-7, the V gene TRBV7-9; 8 bases map to TRBD2. This receptor was taken from a woman in her forties with acute COVID-19. The CDR3 DNA sequence: TGTGCCAGCAGCCGCAGCGGGAGCTCCTACGAGCAGTACTTC. This encodes CASSRSGSSYEQYF.